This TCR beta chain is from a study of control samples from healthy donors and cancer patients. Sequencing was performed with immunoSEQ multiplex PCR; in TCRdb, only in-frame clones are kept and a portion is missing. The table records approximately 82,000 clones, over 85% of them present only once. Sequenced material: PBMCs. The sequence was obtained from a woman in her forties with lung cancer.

CDR3 DNA sequence: TGTGCCAGTAGGGTCCGGGGGGCGGGTGAAAAACTGTTTTTT. Amino acids: CASRVRGAGEKLFF. The chain recombines TRBV19 with TRBJ1-4; D is possibly TRBD1 (6 bases). CDR3 length equals 14 residues. Germline V gives CDR1 LNHDA, CDR2 SQIVND (reference sequence). V dropped 6 bases and J dropped 7 bases, with 15 bases sitting between them.